This T cell receptor (beta chain) was sequenced in a study of post-analysis software for immune sequencing data. The study, taken as a whole, reports: With F measure, samples from one preparation batch clustered together strongly. Included in a set of roughly 5 TRBV segments more frequent in patients than controls were TRBV5-6, TRBV5-1 and TRBV20-1.

As regards this clonotype: What it binds is unknown.

With 5 bases clipped from V and 4 bases from J, the junction kept 7 bases outside the gene matches. This CDR3 has 14 residues. Sequencing libraries made from TCR beta cDNA carried unique molecular identifiers. Researchers reported approximately 480,000 cDNA molecules coming from around 1 to 10 million T cells. MiXCR, run by TCRdb on the PCR reads, gives a single entry per CDR3 protein. Here the sample spans fewer than 850,000 distinct CDR3 sequences, more than 45% being singletons. The sequencing input was blood. The chain employs TRBV12-3 or TRBV12-4 and TRBJ1-2, with 7 bases identical to TRBD1. The TCR comes from a girl under 18 with multiple sclerosis. The CDR3 region is CASSGIAGGYGYTF. In DNA form, the CDR3 reads TGTGCCAGCAGTGGAATTGCAGGGGGCTATGGCTACACCTTC.